The sequence of this TCR beta chain was determined in a study of beta chain features in type 1 diabetes. This clone appeared many times. What it binds is unknown. Overall study findings and caveats: Naive, central memory and regulatory TCRB repertoires appeared more similar among patients than healthy donors. Shortening that was moderate but significant affected the TCRB CDR3s of Type 1 diabetes patients in all four CD4+ subsets. In type 1 diabetes patients, VDJ junctions had fewer insertions; deletions at these junctions were more frequent.

Per germline, CDR1 GTSNPN and CDR2 SVGIG (reference sequence). This CDR3 is built from 13 residues. V was trimmed by 4 bases and J by 4 bases, leaving 14 bases between them. The authors obtained over 95% purity in all sorted populations. The whole isolated RNA underwent reverse transcription, so sequencing captured expressed TCRB transcripts. Profiled with immunoSEQ multiplex PCR; TCRdb holds only in-frame clones, not every one. The sample lists about 230,000 clones, 9.6% occurring once. This TCR derives from a young woman in good health. Material for sequencing was naive CD4+ T cells from blood. The gene calls are TRBV30 and TRBJ2-7; D unresolved. CDR3 sequence (DNA): TGTGCCTGGACCCCGGGTGGAGAGTACGAGCAGTACTTC. Translating gives CAWTPGGEYEQYF.